These 24 T cell receptor beta chains originate from one sample sequenced in a study of T cell responses to AZD1222 COVID-19 vaccine. Libraries were prepared by immunoSEQ multiplex PCR; TCRdb keeps only in-frame clonotypes and omits some of them. The sample has approximately 140,000 clones; 92% are singletons. This specimen was peripheral blood, taken on day 0 of AZD1222 vaccination. The source is an adult in good health.

This rearrangement joins TRBV7-8 to TRBJ1-5; perhaps TRBD1 as D (5 bases). V lost 3 bases and J 5 bases, leaving 8 bases between the germline ends. This CDR3 region has 13 residues. Germline V gene data show CDR1 as SGHVS and CDR2 as FQNEAQ. The CDR3 DNA follows: TGTGCCAGCAGCTTTGACAGAGATCAGCCCCAGCATTTT. Protein: CASSFDRDQPQHF.

This clone was seen only once. This sequence joins TRBV18 and TRBJ2-3; D gene uncertain. The CDR3 extends over 14 amino acids. CDR1 and CDR2 (germline): KGHSH, LQKENI. Trimming removed 6 bases at V and 2 bases at J, with 12 bases between. The CDR3 coding sequence is TGTGCCAGCTCCACACGGGTACTCACAGATACGCAGTATTTT. Translating gives CASSTRVLTDTQYF.

This clone appeared once. The J gene is TRBJ2-7, the V gene TRBV27, with TRBD1 as a possible D gene (6 bases). Germline V gives CDR1 MNHEY, CDR2 SMNVEV (reference sequence). CDR3 length: 13 residues. Between the trimmed V and J ends, which lost 4 bases and 7 bases, there was a span of 14 bases. In DNA form, the CDR3 reads TGTGCCAGCAGTTCCGGACAGATAACGGAGCAGTACTTC. It translates to CASSSGQITEQYF.

V gene TRBV18 combines with J gene TRBJ1-3, with D unresolved. The CDR3 is made up of 14 amino acids. With 3 bases removed from V and 0 bases from J, the gap between germline ends came to 6 bases. CDR1 is KGHSH, CDR2 LQKENI, per germline. The CDR3 here is CASSPGGSGNTIYF. Written as DNA, the CDR3 is TGTGCCAGCTCACCCGGTGGCTCTGGAAACACCATATATTTT.

This clone was counted a few times. The chain couples TRBV6-5 to TRBJ2-7, with D hard to call. This CDR3 spans 13 amino acids. V dropped 5 bases and J dropped 2 bases, with 10 bases sitting between them. Germline CDR1 MNHEY, CDR2 SVGAGI. The CDR3 nucleotides are TGTGCCAGCAGTCCCAGGTATACCTACGAGCAGTACTTC. Translated: CASSPRYTYEQYF.

This clone was detected a few times. The J gene is TRBJ2-7, the V gene TRBV7-9; the D gene is possibly TRBD2 (6 bases). Germline-derived CDR1 and CDR2 are SEHNR and FQNEAQ (reference sequence). V was pared by 6 bases and J by 3 bases, with 9 bases between. The CDR3 runs 12 residues. CDR3 DNA: TGTGCCAGCAGTCCGGGAGACTACGAGCAGTACTTC. It is translated as CASSPGDYEQYF.

This chain links TRBV5-5 with TRBJ1-5, with D possibly being TRBD1 (6 bases). Germline V lookup: CDR1 SGHKS, CDR2 YYEKEE (reference sequence). This CDR3 region has 15 residues. Trimming took 2 bases from V and 6 from J, leaving 15 bases between them. The chain's CDR3 is CASSLEGEGVQPQHF. The DNA of the CDR3 is TGTGCCAGCAGCTTAGAGGGGGAGGGGGTTCAGCCCCAGCATTTT.

CDR3 sequence (DNA): TGTGCCAGCAGTTTATCGCAGGTGGGAGGGAGTCCCCCAGATACGCAGTATTTT. Its protein product is CASSLSQVGGSPPDTQYF. V is TRBV27 and J is TRBJ2-3, with 7 bases identical to TRBD2. The CDR3 is 18 residues long. CDR1 is MNHEY, CDR2 SMNVEV, per germline (reference sequence). Losses at the gene ends were 0 bases for V and 4 bases for J; bases not matched to a gene: 13.

The rearrangement links TRBV6-5 to TRBJ1-5; D uncertain. With 5 bases removed from V and 2 bases from J, the gap between germline ends came to 13 bases. Germline loops: CDR1 MNHEY, CDR2 SVGAGI. The CDR3 is 15 amino acids. The CDR3 reads CASSHLVTGNQPQHF. CDR3 sequence (DNA): TGTGCCAGCAGTCACCTAGTGACCGGCAATCAGCCCCAGCATTTT.

V usage is TRBV10-3 and J usage is TRBJ2-5, with D unclear. The CDR3 has 13 amino acids. The V and J ends lost 7 bases and 0 bases respectively, with 9 bases between them. CDR1 and CDR2 from the germline V gene are ENHRY and SYGVKD. The CDR3 loop is CAINGPDQETQYF. DNA of the CDR3: TGTGCCATCAATGGGCCCGACCAAGAGACCCAGTACTTC.

The chain employs TRBV28 and TRBJ2-1; 8 bases agree with TRBD1. Germline loops: CDR1 MDHEN, CDR2 SYDVKM. The junction had 12 bases not matched to a gene; V was cut back by 8 bases and J by 9 bases. The CDR3 is 14 amino acids. CDR3 DNA: TGTGCCAGCCGTGAAGAAGCAGGGGGCGGTGAGCAGTTCTTC. Translating it yields CASREEAGGGEQFF.

J is TRBJ1-2 and V is TRBV3-1 (or the pseudogene TRBV3-2), with 8 bases aligning to TRBD1. The CDR3 is 15 amino acids. The V and J ends lost 1 base and 5 bases, in that order; junction bases with no gene match: 6. Per the germline V gene, CDR1 is LGHDT and CDR2 is YNNKEL (reference sequence). CDR3 in DNA: TGTGCCAGCAGCCAAGGGTCGACAGGGGTTTATGGCTACACCTTC. Translating it yields CASSQGSTGVYGYTF.

The gene calls are TRBV6-6 and TRBJ2-3; 7 bases are a match to TRBD2. Germline CDR1 and CDR2: MNHNY and SVGAGI (reference sequence). CDR3 size: 14 residues. Trimming cost V 5 bases and J 4 bases; bases outside gene matches: 6. The CDR3, as DNA: TGTGCCAGCAGTCCCCGGCTAGCGGCAGATACGCAGTATTTT. Amino acid sequence: CASSPRLAADTQYF.

This rearrangement joins TRBV19 to TRBJ2-1; D unclear. In germline, CDR1 is LNHDA, CDR2 SQIVND (reference sequence). With 1 base removed from V and 9 bases from J, the gap between germline ends came to 10 bases. This CDR3 region has 13 residues. This chain's CDR3 is CASSIADRVEQFF. In DNA, the CDR3 is TGTGCCAGTAGTATAGCAGATCGGGTTGAGCAGTTCTTC.

The chain carries TRBV7-2 and TRBJ2-6; no clear D. The V gene lost 5 bases and the J gene lost 0 bases, with 2 bases spanning the gap. The germline gives CDR1 SGHTA, CDR2 FQGNSA. The CDR3 is made up of 13 amino acids. The CDR3 spells CASSASGANVLTF. The CDR3 nucleotides are TGTGCCAGCAGCGCCTCTGGGGCCAACGTCCTGACTTTC.

The chain carries TRBV9 and TRBJ1-1, with TRBD1 identical over 7 bases. J was trimmed by 1 base and V by 3 bases; bases with no gene match: 3. The germline CDR1 and CDR2 sequences are SGDLS and YYNGEE. This CDR3 has 14 amino acids. The CDR3 spells CASSAWTGNTEAFF. The CDR3 nucleotides are TGTGCCAGCAGCGCATGGACAGGGAACACTGAAGCTTTCTTT.

CDR3 bases: TGTGCCAGCAGTTTAGACGTGACCACCGGAGCTTTCTTT. This translates into CASSLDVTTGAFF. This chain connects TRBV27 to TRBJ1-1; D is undetermined. Between the trimmed V and J ends, which lost 2 bases and 10 bases, there was a span of 14 bases. The CDR3 runs to 13 residues. Germline assignment: CDR1 MNHEY and CDR2 SMNVEV (reference sequence).

V and J are TRBV6-5 and TRBJ1-5; D uncertain. From germline, CDR1 is MNHEY and CDR2 SVGAGI. CDR3 length: 13 amino acids. Trimming shortened V by 4 bases and J by 4 bases, and 8 bases separated the two germline ends. The CDR3 bases are TGTGCCAGCAGTTTCGGGGTGAATCAGCCCCAGCATTTT. Translation gives CASSFGVNQPQHF.

Written as DNA, the CDR3 is TGTGCCAGCAGCCAAGTCCCAGGGGGCAGTACTTATGGCTACACCTTC. Its translation is CASSQVPGGSTYGYTF. The chain recombines TRBV3-1 (or the pseudogene TRBV3-2) with TRBJ1-2; TRBD1 matches at 8 bases. J lost 5 bases, V lost 1 base, and 9 bases had no gene match. CDR3 length: 16 residues. Looked up from germline, CDR1 is LGHDT and CDR2 is YNNKEL (reference sequence).

The chain combines TRBV19 with TRBJ2-1; possibly TRBD1 for D (6 bases). CDR3 length equals 15 residues. Germline V gives CDR1 LNHDA, CDR2 SQIVND (reference sequence). The V gene lost 6 bases and the J gene lost 5 bases, with 17 bases spanning the gap. The CDR3 DNA follows: TGTGCCAGTAGACGGGCCCCAGGGGTAAACAATGAGCAGTTCTTC. Translating it yields CASRRAPGVNNEQFF. The whole variable domain, remainder taken from reference TRBV19 and TRBJ2-1, is DGGITQSPKYLFRKEGQNVTLSCEQNLNHDAMYWYRQDPGQGLRLIYYSQIVNDFQKGDIAEGYSVSREKKESFPLTVTSAQKNPTAFYLCASRRAPGVNNEQFFGPGTRLTVL.

The chain uses TRBV3-1 (or the pseudogene TRBV3-2) and TRBJ2-3; D is undetermined. Germline V gene sequence: CDR1 LGHDT, CDR2 YNNKEL (reference sequence). The V gene lost 4 bases and the J gene lost 2 bases, with 4 bases spanning the gap. The CDR3 is made up of 12 amino acids. CDR3 in DNA: TGTGCCAGCAGCCGACTCACAGATACGCAGTATTTT. Its protein product is CASSRLTDTQYF.

The chain joins TRBV7-2 to TRBJ2-1; the match to TRBD2 covers 9 bases. Trimming took 5 bases from V and 4 from J; bases not matched to a gene: 6. CDR1 is SGHTA, CDR2 FQGNSA, per germline. This CDR3 has 15 residues. The CDR3 here is CASSQAGGTYNEQFF. The CDR3 coding sequence is TGTGCCAGCAGCCAAGCGGGAGGCACATACAATGAGCAGTTCTTC.

The chain is built from TRBV18 and TRBJ1-1; D perhaps matches TRBD1 (6 bases). Germline values: CDR1 KGHSH, CDR2 LQKENI. This CDR3 spans 13 amino acids. V was clipped by 3 bases and J by 5 bases, with 10 bases between them. The DNA for the CDR3 is TGTGCCAGCTCACCTATAGGGGGGACTGAAGCTTTCTTT. Amino acid sequence: CASSPIGGTEAFF. Complete variable domain (other parts from reference TRBV18 and TRBJ1-1): NAGVMQNPRHLVRRRGQEARLRCSPMKGHSHVYWYRQLPEEGLKFMVYLQKENIIDESGMPKERFSAEFPKEGPSILRIQQVVRGDSAAYFCASSPIGGTEAFFGQGTRLTVV.

The V gene is TRBV4-2, the J gene TRBJ1-6, with D possibly TRBD1 on 6 matching bases. This CDR3 has 16 residues. V lost 0 bases to trimming and J lost 7 bases, with 13 bases between them. The germline V gene has CDR1 LGHNA and CDR2 YNFKEQ. The chain's CDR3 is CASSQEGAGDNSPLHF. The DNA for the CDR3 is TGTGCCAGCAGCCAAGAAGGGGCAGGGGACAATTCACCCCTCCACTTT.